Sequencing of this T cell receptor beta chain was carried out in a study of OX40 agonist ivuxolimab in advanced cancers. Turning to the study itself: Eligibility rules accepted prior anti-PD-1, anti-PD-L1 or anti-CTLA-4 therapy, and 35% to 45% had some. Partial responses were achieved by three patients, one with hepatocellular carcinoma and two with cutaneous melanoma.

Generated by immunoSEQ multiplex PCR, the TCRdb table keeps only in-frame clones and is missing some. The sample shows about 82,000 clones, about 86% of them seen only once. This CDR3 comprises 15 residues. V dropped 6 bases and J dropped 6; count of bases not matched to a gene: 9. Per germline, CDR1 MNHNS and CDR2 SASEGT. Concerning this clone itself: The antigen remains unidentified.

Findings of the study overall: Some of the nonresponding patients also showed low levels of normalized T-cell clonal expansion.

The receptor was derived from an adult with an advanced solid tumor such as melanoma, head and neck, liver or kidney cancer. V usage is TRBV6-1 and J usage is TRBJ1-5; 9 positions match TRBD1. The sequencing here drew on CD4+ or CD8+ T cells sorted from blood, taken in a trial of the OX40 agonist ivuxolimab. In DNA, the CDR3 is TGTGCCAGCAGCCCGACAGGGGGTTTGGTTCAGCCCCAGCATTTT. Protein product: CASSPTGGLVQPQHF.